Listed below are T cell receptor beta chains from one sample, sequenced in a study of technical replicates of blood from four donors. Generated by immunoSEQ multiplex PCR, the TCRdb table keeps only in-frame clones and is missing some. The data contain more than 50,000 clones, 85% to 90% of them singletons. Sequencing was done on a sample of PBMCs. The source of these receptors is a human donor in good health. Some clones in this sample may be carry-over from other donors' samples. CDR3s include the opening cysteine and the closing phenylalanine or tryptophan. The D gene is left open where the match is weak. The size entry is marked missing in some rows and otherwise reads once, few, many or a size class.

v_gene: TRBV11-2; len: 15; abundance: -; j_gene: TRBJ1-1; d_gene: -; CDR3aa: CASSHRSGGATEAFF; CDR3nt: TGTGCCAGCAGCCATAGATCGGGGGGCGCTACTGAAGCTTTCTTT
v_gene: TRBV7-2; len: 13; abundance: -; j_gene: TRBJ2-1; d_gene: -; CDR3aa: CASSSSAFNEQFF; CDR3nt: TGTGCCAGCAGCTCCTCCGCGTTTAATGAGCAGTTCTTC
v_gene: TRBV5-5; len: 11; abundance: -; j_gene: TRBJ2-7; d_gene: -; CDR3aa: CASVSSYEQYF; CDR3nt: TGTGCCAGCGTGAGCTCCTACGAGCAGTACTTC
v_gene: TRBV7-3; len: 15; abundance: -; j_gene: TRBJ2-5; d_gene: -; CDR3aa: CASSFSGARGETQYF; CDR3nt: TGTGCCAGCAGCTTCTCAGGGGCCAGGGGAGAGACCCAGTACTTC
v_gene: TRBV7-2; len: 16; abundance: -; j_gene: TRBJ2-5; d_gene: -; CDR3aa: CASSRPTGKTEETQYF; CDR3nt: TGTGCCAGCAGCCGCCCAACGGGGAAAACGGAAGAGACCCAGTACTTC
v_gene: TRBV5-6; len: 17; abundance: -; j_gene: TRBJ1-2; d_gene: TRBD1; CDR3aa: CASSQGLTGGDIYGYTF; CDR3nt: TGTGCCAGCAGCCAAGGATTAACAGGGGGAGACATATATGGCTACACCTTC
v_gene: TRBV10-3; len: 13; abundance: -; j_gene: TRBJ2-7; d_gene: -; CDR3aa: CAIRDRLSYEQYF; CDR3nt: TGTGCCATCAGGGACAGATTGTCGTACGAGCAGTACTTC
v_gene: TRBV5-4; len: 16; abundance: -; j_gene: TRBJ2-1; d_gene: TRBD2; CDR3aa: CASRSTSGVSYNEQFF; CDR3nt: TGTGCCAGCAGGTCGACTAGCGGGGTTTCCTACAATGAGCAGTTCTTC
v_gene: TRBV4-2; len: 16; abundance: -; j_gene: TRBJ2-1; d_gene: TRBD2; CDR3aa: CASSQGRLAGGFEQFF; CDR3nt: TGTGCCAGCAGCCAAGGTCGGTTAGCGGGGGGATTTGAGCAGTTCTTC
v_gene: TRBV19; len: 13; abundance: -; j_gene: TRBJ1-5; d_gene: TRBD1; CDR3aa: CASSLQGLQPQHF; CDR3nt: TGTGCCAGTAGCCTACAGGGGTTACAGCCCCAGCATTTT
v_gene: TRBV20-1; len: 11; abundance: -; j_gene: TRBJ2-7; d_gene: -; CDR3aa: CSAKPSYEQYF; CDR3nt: TGCAGTGCGAAGCCTTCATACGAGCAGTACTTC
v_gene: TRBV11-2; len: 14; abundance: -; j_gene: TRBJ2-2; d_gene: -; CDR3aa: CASSLVDPAGELFF; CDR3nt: TGTGCCAGCAGCTTAGTAGATCCGGCCGGGGAGCTGTTTTTT
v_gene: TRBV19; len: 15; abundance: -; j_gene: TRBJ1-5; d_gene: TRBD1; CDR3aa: CASTDVGQGNQPQHF; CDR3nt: TGTGCCAGTACCGACGTGGGACAGGGTAATCAGCCCCAGCATTTT
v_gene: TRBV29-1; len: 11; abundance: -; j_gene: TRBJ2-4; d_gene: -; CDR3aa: CSATGKNIQYF; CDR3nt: TGCAGCGCCACCGGCAAAAACATTCAGTACTTC
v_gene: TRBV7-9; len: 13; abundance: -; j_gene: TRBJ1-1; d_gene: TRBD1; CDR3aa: CASSYGQGALAFF; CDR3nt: TGTGCCAGCAGCTACGGACAGGGGGCGCTGGCTTTCTTT
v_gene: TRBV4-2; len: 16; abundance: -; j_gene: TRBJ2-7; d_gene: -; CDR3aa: CASSQEGEADSYEQYF; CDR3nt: TGTGCCAGCAGCCAAGAAGGAGAGGCGGACTCCTACGAGCAGTACTTC
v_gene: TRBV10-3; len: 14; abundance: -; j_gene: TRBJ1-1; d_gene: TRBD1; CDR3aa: CASNGGDRYTEAFF; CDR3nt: TGTGCCTCAAACGGGGGGGACAGATACACTGAAGCTTTCTTT
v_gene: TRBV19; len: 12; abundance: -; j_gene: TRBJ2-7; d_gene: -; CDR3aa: CASSDQGYEQYF; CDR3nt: TGTGCCAGTAGCGACCAGGGTTACGAGCAGTACTTC
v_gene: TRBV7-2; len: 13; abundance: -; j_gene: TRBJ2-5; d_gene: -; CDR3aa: CASTKLREKTQYF; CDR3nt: TGTGCCAGCACCAAACTCAGGGAAAAGACCCAGTACTTC
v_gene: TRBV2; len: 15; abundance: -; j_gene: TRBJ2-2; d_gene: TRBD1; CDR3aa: CASSLTGGSTGELFF; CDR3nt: TGTGCCAGCAGTCTTACAGGGGGAAGCACCGGGGAGCTGTTTTTT
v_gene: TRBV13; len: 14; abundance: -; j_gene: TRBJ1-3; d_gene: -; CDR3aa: CASSPASGGNTIYF; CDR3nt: TGTGCCAGCAGCCCCGCCTCAGGCGGAAACACCATATATTTT
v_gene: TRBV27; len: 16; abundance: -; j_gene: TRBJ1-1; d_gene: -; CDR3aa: CASSFEGRRMNTEAFF; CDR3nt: TGTGCCAGCAGTTTTGAAGGGAGGCGGATGAACACTGAAGCTTTCTTT
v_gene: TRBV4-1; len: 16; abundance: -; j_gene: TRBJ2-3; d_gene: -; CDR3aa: CASSPVAVLGTDTQYF; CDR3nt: TGCGCCAGCAGCCCCGTAGCGGTCCTCGGCACAGATACGCAGTATTTT
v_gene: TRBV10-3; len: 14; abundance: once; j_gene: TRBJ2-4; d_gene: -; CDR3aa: CAISESTGENIQYF; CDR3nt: TGTGCCATCAGTGAGTCGACCGGGGAAAACATTCAGTACTTC
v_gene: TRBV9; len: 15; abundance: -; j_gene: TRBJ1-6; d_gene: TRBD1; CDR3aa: CASSVDRDGGSPLHF; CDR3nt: TGTGCCAGCAGCGTTGACAGGGACGGGGGTTCACCCCTCCACTTT
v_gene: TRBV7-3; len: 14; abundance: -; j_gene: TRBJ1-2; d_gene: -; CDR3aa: CASSLTRESGGYTF; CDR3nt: TGTGCCAGCAGCTTAACGAGGGAGTCGGGCGGCTACACCTTC
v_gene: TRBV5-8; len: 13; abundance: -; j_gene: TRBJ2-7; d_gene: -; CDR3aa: CASSLAADYEQYF; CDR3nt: TGTGCCAGCAGCTTGGCCGCGGACTACGAGCAGTACTTC
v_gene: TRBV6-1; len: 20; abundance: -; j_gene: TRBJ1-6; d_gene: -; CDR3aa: CASSEEAGYWRSSYNSPLHF; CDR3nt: TGTGCCAGCAGTGAAGAAGCCGGCTATTGGCGGAGCTCCTATAATTCACCCCTCCACTTT
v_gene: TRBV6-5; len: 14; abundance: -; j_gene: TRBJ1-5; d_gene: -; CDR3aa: CASKRDYGDQPQHF; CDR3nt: TGTGCCAGCAAGAGGGACTACGGAGATCAGCCCCAGCATTTT
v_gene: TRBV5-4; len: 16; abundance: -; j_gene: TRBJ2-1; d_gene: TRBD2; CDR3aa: CASSNTLAGAYNEQFF; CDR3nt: TGTGCCAGCAGCAATACTCTAGCGGGAGCCTACAATGAGCAGTTCTTC
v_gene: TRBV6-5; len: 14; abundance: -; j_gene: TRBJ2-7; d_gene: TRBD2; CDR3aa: CASSFGREGYEQYF; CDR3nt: TGTGCCAGCAGTTTCGGACGGGAGGGGTACGAGCAGTACTTC
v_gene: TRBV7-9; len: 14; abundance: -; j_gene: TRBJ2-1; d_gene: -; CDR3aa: CASSLVRSFDEQFF; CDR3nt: TGTGCCAGCAGCTTGGTTAGGAGTTTCGATGAGCAGTTCTTC
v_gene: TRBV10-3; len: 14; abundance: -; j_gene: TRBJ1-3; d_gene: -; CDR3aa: CANSPAGAGNTIYF; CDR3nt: TGTGCCAATAGTCCGGCAGGGGCTGGAAACACCATATATTTT
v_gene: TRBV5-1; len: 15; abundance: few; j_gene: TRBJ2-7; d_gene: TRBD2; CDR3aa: CASSLGLAGASEQYF; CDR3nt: TGCGCCAGCAGCTTGGGGCTAGCGGGGGCGAGCGAGCAGTACTTC
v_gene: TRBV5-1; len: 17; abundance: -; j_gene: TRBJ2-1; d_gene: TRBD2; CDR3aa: CASSLGLAGGSYNEQFF; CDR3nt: TGCGCCAGCAGCTTGGGACTAGCGGGGGGCTCCTACAATGAGCAGTTCTTC
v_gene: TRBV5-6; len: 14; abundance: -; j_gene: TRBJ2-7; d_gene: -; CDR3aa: CASSFRPLDYEQYF; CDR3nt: TGTGCCAGCAGCTTCAGGCCCCTGGACTACGAGCAGTACTTC
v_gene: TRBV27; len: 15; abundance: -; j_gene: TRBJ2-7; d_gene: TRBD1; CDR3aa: CASNLRPGGLDEQYF; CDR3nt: TGTGCCAGCAACCTTCGGCCAGGGGGCTTGGACGAGCAGTACTTC
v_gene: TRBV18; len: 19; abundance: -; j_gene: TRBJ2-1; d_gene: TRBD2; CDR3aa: CASSLSRLAAKQLYNEQFF; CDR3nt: TGTGCCAGCTCACTCAGTAGACTAGCGGCCAAGCAATTATACAATGAGCAGTTCTTC
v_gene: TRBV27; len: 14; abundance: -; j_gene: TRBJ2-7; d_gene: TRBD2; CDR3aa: CASSLGLAGAEQYF; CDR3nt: TGTGCCAGCAGTTTGGGACTAGCGGGAGCCGAGCAGTACTTC
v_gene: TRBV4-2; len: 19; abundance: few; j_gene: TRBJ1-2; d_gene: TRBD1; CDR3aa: CASSQLIFVRDRTDYGYTF; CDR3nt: TGTGCCAGCAGCCAATTAATATTCGTCCGGGACAGGACAGACTATGGCTACACCTTC
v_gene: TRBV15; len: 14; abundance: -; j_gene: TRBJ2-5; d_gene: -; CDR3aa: CATSRDRGQETQYF; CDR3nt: TGTGCCACCAGCAGAGATCGGGGGCAAGAGACCCAGTACTTC
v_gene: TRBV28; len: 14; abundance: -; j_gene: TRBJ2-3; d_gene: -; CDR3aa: CASSSGHSTDTQYF; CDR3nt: TGTGCCAGCAGCTCGGGACACTCCACAGATACGCAGTATTTT
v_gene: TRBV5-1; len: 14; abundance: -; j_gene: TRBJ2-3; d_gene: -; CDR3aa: CASSPEGSGDTQYF; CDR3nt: TGCGCCAGCAGCCCGGAGGGTAGCGGAGATACGCAGTATTTT
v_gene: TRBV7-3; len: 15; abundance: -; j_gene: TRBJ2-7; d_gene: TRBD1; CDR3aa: CASSSTGDIPGEQYF; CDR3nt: TGTGCCAGCAGCTCGACAGGGGATATACCGGGCGAGCAGTACTTC
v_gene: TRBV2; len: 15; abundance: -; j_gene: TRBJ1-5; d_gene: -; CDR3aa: CASSELRDSNQPQHF; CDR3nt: TGTGCCAGCAGTGAATTGAGGGATAGCAATCAGCCCCAGCATTTT
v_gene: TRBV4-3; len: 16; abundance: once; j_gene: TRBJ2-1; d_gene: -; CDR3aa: CASSRQWVQEGNEQFF; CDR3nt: TGCGCCAGCAGCCGCCAATGGGTACAGGAAGGGAATGAGCAGTTCTTC
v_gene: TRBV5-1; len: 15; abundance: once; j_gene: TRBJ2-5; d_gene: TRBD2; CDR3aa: CASSPGTSGSPAQYF; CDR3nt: TGCGCCAGCAGCCCAGGGACTAGCGGCTCCCCGGCCCAGTACTTC
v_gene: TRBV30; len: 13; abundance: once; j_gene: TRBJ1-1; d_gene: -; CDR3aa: CAWTNRGGTEAFF; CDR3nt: TGTGCCTGGACCAACCGGGGGGGCACTGAAGCTTTCTTT
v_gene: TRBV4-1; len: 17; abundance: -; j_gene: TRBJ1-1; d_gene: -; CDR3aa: CASSQVGHGPMNTEAFF; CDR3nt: TGCGCCAGCAGCCAAGTGGGGCATGGACCGATGAACACTGAAGCTTTCTTT
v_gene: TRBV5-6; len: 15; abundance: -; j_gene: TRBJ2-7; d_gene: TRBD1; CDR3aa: CASSLEGTGGYEQYF; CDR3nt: TGTGCCAGCAGCTTGGAAGGGACAGGGGGTTACGAGCAGTACTTC
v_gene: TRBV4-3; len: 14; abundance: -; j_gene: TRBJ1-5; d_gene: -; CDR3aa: CASSQDRQDQPQHF; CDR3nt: TGCGCCAGCAGCCAAGATCGTCAGGATCAGCCCCAGCATTTT
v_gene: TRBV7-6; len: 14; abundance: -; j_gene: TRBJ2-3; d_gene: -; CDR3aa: CASSLGPSSDTQYF; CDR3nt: TGTGCCAGCAGCTTAGGGCCGTCTTCAGATACGCAGTATTTT
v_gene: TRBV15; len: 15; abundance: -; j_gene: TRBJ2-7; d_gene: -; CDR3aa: CATSREGDFSYEQYF; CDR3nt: TGTGCCACCAGCAGAGAGGGTGACTTCTCCTACGAGCAGTACTTC
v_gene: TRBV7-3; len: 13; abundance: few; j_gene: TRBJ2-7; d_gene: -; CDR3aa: CASRRGQGFEQYF; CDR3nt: TGTGCCAGCAGAAGGGGCCAGGGGTTCGAGCAGTACTTC
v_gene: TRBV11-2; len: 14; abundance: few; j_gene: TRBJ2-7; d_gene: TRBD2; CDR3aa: CASTTGLAFHEQYF; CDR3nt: TGTGCCAGCACGACAGGACTAGCGTTCCACGAGCAGTACTTC
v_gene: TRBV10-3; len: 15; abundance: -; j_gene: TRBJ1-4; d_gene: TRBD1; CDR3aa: CAISDSDRGGEKLFF; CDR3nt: TGTGCCATCAGTGACTCCGACAGGGGCGGAGAAAAACTGTTTTTT
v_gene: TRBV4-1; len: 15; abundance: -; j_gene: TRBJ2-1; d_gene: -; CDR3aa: CASSNLGQFNNEQFF; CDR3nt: TGCGCCAGCAGCAACCTGGGGCAGTTTAACAATGAGCAGTTCTTC
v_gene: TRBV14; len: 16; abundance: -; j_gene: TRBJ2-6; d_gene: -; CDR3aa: CASSPYRAPGANVLTF; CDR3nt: TGTGCCAGCAGCCCCTACAGGGCCCCTGGGGCCAACGTCCTGACTTTC
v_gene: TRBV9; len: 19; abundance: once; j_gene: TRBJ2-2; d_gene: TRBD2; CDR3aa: CASSAIPGTSGEGTGELFF; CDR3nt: TGTGCCAGCAGCGCGATCCCCGGGACTAGCGGGGAGGGCACCGGGGAGCTGTTTTTT
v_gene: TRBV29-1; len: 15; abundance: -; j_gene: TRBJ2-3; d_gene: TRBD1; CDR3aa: CSVSRDSLPTDTQYF; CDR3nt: TGCAGCGTCAGCCGGGACAGCCTTCCCACAGATACGCAGTATTTT